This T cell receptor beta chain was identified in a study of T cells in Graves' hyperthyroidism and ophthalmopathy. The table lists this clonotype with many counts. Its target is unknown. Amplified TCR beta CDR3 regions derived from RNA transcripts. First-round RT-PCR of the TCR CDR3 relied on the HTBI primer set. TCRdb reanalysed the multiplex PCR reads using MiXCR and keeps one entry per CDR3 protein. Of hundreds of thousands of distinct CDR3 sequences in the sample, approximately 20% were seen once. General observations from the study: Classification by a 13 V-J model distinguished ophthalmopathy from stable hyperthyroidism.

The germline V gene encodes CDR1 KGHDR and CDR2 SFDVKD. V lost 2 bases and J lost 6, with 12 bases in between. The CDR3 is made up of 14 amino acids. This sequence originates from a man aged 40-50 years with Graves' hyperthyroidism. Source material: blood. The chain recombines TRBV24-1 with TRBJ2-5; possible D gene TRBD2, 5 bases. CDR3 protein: CATSDSYGVKTQYF. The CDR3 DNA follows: TGTGCCACCAGTGATTCCTACGGGGTAAAGACCCAGTACTTC.